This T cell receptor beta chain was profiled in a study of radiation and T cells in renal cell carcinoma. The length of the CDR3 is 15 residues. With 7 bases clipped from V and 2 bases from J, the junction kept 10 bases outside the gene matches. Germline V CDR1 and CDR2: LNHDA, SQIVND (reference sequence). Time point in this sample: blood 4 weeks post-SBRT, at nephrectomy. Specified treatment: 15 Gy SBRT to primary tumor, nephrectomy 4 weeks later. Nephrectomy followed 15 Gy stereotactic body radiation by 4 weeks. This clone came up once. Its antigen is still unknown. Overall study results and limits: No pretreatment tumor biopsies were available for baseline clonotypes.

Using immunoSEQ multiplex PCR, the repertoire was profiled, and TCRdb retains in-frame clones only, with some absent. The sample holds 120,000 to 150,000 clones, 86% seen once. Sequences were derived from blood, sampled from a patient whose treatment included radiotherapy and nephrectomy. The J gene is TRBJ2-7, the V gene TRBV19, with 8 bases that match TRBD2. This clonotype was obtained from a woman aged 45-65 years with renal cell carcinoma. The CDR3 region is CASTHGRDIAYEQYF. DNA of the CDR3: TGTGCCAGTACTCACGGGAGGGACATAGCCTACGAGCAGTACTTC.